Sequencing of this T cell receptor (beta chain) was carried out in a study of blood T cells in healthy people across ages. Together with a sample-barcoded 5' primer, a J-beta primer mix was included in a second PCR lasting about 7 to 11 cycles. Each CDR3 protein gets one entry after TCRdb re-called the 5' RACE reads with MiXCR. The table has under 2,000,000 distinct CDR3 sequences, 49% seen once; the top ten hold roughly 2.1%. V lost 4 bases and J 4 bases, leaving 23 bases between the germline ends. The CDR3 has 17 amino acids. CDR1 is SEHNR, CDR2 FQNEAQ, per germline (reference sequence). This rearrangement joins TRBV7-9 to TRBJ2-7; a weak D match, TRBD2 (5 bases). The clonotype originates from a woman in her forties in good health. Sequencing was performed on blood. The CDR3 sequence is CASSSYPPPDGVYEQYF. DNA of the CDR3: TGTGCCAGCAGCTCCTACCCGCCACCGGACGGGGTTTACGAGCAGTACTTC.